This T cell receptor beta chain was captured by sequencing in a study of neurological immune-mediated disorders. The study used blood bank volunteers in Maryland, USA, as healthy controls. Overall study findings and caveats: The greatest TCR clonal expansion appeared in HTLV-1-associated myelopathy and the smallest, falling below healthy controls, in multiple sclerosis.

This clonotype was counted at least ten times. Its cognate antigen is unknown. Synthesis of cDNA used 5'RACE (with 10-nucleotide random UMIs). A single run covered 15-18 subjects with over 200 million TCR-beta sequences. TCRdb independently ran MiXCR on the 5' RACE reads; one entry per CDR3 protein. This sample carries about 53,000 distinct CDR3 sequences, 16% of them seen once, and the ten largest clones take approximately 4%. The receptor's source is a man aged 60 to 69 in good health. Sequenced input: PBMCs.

DNA for the CDR3: TGCAGCGACCGGAAGTCCTACAATGAGCAGTTCTTC. Protein: CSDRKSYNEQFF. V and J are TRBV29-1 and TRBJ2-1; D remains ambiguous. Trimming cost V 7 bases and J 1 base, with 8 bases left between them. In germline, CDR1 is SQVTM, CDR2 ANQGSEA. The CDR3 has 12 residues.